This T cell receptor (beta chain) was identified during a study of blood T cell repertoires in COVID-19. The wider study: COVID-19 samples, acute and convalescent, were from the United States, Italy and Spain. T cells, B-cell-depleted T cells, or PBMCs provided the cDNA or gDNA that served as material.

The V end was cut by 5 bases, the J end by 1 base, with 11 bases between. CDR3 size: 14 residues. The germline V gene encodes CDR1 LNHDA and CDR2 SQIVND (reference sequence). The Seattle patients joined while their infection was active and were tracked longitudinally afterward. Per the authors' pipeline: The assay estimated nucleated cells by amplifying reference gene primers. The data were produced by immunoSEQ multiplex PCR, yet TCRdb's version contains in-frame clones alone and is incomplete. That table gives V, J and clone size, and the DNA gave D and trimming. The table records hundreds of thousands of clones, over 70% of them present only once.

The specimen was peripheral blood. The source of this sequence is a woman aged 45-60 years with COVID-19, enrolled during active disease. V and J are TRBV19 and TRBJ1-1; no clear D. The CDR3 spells CASSQQSANTEAFF. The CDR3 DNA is TGTGCCAGTAGTCAACAATCTGCGAACACTGAAGCTTTCTTT. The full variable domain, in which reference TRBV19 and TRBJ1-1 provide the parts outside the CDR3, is DGGITQSPKYLFRKEGQNVTLSCEQNLNHDAMYWYRQDPGQGLRLIYYSQIVNDFQKGDIAEGYSVSREKKESFPLTVTSAQKNPTAFYLCASSQQSANTEAFFGQGTRLTVV.